The clone carrying this T cell receptor beta chain occurred many times. What it recognizes is unknown. Included in the TCR beta cDNA libraries were unique molecular identifiers. TCRdb processed the PCR reads anew with MiXCR; each CDR3 protein has one entry. The sample lists fewer than 550,000 distinct CDR3 sequences, roughly 34% occurring once. The sample comes from a study of post-analysis software for immune sequencing data. Study-level background: Secondary progressive, relapsing-remitting and progressive-relapsing multiple sclerosis were among the included disease courses.

Findings of the study overall: Same-batch preparations were strongly co-clustered by F measure. When compared against controls, multiple sclerosis patients showed significantly lower normalized Chao1 diversity. With TRBV5-6, TRBV5-1 and TRBV20-1 included, about five TRBV segments were more frequent in patients than in controls.

In germline, CDR1 is SQVTM, CDR2 ANQGSEA. Trimming stripped 4 bases from V and 2 bases from J, with 9 bases between. The CDR3 runs to 12 residues. Sequenced input: blood. The chain has TRBV29-1 and TRBJ2-7; no firm D call. This receptor was taken from a girl aged 2-17 years with multiple sclerosis. The CDR3 here is CSVVVGPYEQYF. As DNA, the CDR3 is TGCAGCGTTGTGGTAGGCCCCTACGAGCAGTACTTC.